Given below is one T cell receptor beta chain in context. Per the study methods: The authors estimated nucleated cell counts from reference gene primer amplification. Sequencing used immunoSEQ multiplex PCR; TCRdb keeps in-frame clones, though not all of them. D and trimming were read from the DNA, whereas the V and J calls and clone size are those reported in that table. Among some 96,000 clones listed, almost 80% were seen once. Trimming pared 6 bases from V and 1 base from J, leaving 14 bases between. The CDR3 extends over 14 amino acids. The V gene's germline CDR1 is SGHRS and CDR2 YFSETQ. The data were obtained in a study of blood T cell repertoires in COVID-19. Study information: COVID-19 samples from acute and convalescent phases originated in the United States, Italy and Spain. Sample material is recorded as cDNA or gDNA derived from T cells, B-cell-depleted T cells, or PBMCs.

The chain combines TRBV5-1 with TRBJ2-7; D is perhaps TRBD1 (6 bases). Sequenced sample: peripheral blood. The receptor's source is a man between 65 and 85 years old with active or convalescent COVID-19. Here the CDR3 DNA reads TGCGCCAGCACCACAGGGTTGCGATCCTACGAGCAGTACTTC. Translated: CASTTGLRSYEQYF.